This T cell receptor (beta chain) is drawn from a study of T cell responses to AZD1222 COVID-19 vaccine. General study findings and limits: Repertoire sampling occurred only after the peak T cell response.

The CDR3 totals 13 residues. Trimming removed 3 bases from V and 10 bases from J, with 13 bases in between. Remarks on this clone: Its antigen is undetermined.

The assay was immunoSEQ multiplex PCR, and TCRdb's table has in-frame clones only and misses some. The data show about 70,000 clones, 80% to 90% seen once. The genes are TRBV12-3 or TRBV12-4 and TRBJ1-5, with a weak D call TRBD1 (5 bases). This specimen consisted of peripheral blood, obtained 28 days after the second AZD1222 dose. This clonotype originated in an adult who received the AZD1222 COVID-19 vaccine. CDR3 bases: TGTGCCAGCAGTTTTGGGACGGGCGGCCCCCAGCATTTT. This translates into CASSFGTGGPQHF.